These 9 T cell receptor beta chains share one sample of origin, sequenced in a study of sequential checkpoint blockade in melanoma. Here immunoSEQ multiplex PCR was the method, and the copy in TCRdb shows in-frame clones only, minus some. The sample includes tens of thousands of clones, around 70% of them seen just once. Stated treatment: randomized to nivolumab then ipilimumab (arm A) or the reverse (arm B). Sequences were derived from CD8+ T cells sorted from blood (inferred from file names), sampled from a patient given nivolumab and ipilimumab in sequence. The receptors here all came from a human donor with melanoma.

This clone showed up just a few times. J is TRBJ2-1 and V is TRBV5-6; 12 bases line up with TRBD1. V trimming: 3 bases; J trimming: 9 bases; junction bases outside the gene matches: 4. CDR1 and CDR2 (germline): SGHDT, YYEEEE. The CDR3 sequence is 14 residues long. As DNA, the CDR3 is TGTGCCAGCAGCTCCGGGACAGGGGGCCTTGAGCAGTTCTTC. It is translated as CASSSGTGGLEQFF. Filled out from reference TRBV5-6 and TRBJ2-1, the complete variable domain reads DAGVTQSPTHLIKTRGQQVTLRCSPKSGHDTVSWYQQALGQGPQFIFQYYEEEERQRGNFPDRFSGHQFPNYSSELNVNALLLGDSALYLCASSSGTGGLEQFFGPGTRLTVL.

The CDR3 spells CASSVRDRGNSPLHF. For the CDR3, the DNA is TGTGCCAGCAGCGTCCGGGACAGGGGTAATTCACCCCTCCACTTT. This rearrangement joins TRBV9 to TRBJ1-6; 10 bases are shared with TRBD1. CDR3 size: 15 residues. Germline V CDR1 and CDR2: SGDLS, YYNGEE. V was clipped by 2 bases and J by 6 bases; unmatched bases: 2.

A remark on this clone: A read error may produce the germline difference seen at one junction end. The identical CDR3 is also encoded by other nucleotide sequences in the sample. The chain joins TRBV7-2 to TRBJ2-4; a weak D match, TRBD2 (5 bases). Germline V gene data show CDR1 as SGHTA and CDR2 as FQGNSA. The CDR3 consists of 14 residues. The CDR3 DNA is TGCGCCAGGAGGCCCGATGGGGCCAAAAACATTCAGTACTTC. Translation: CARRPDGAKNIQYF. The whole variable domain, remainder taken from reference TRBV7-2 and TRBJ2-4, is GAGVSQSPSNKVTEKGKDVELRCDPISGHTALYWYRQSLGQGLEFLIYFQGNSAPDKSGLPSDRFSAERTGGSVSTLTIQRTQQEDSAVYLCARRPDGAKNIQYFGAGTRLSVL.

The chain joins TRBV2 to TRBJ1-2; D uncertain. The germline V gene has CDR1 SNHLY and CDR2 FYNNEI. The CDR3 runs to 14 residues. Trimming removed 7 bases at V and 4 bases at J, with 16 bases between. CDR3 protein: CASTATAYSYGYTF. The CDR3 nucleotides read TGTGCCAGCACAGCTACAGCTTATTCCTATGGCTACACCTTC.

The chain recombines TRBV11-2 with TRBJ1-2; D call uncertain. The CDR3 runs to 13 residues. Germline values: CDR1 SGHAT, CDR2 FQNNGV. V dropped 5 bases and J dropped 8 bases, with 15 bases sitting between them. The CDR3 loop is CASSGLGRVGYTF. CDR3 bases: TGTGCCAGCAGCGGACTGGGTCGGGTCGGCTACACCTTC.

DNA for the CDR3: TGTGCCAGCAGCCTGGTAGGAGGGACGAACTATGGCTACACCTTC. It is translated as CASSLVGGTNYGYTF. The chain couples TRBV28 to TRBJ1-2, with D perhaps TRBD1 (5 bases). Trimming stripped 6 bases from V and 2 bases from J, with 16 bases between. Germline V lookup: CDR1 MDHEN, CDR2 SYDVKM. This CDR3 region has 15 residues.

This clone was seen more than once but under ten times. The chain employs TRBV9 and TRBJ1-6, with D unresolved. Germline V CDR1 and CDR2: SGDLS, YYNGEE. CDR3 length: 12 residues. Trimming took off 4 bases at V and 8 bases at J, with 7 bases between the two ends. This CDR3 reads CASSKGDSPLHF. CDR3 nucleotide sequence: TGTGCCAGCAGCAAAGGAGATTCACCCCTCCACTTT.

The chain has TRBV14 and TRBJ2-1; 9 bases are a match to TRBD1. Losses at the gene ends were 6 bases for V and 8 bases for J; bases not matched to a gene: 8. The CDR3 loop spans 14 amino acids. Germline assignment: CDR1 SGHDN and CDR2 FVKESK. The CDR3 sequence: CASRGTGLGDEQFF. In DNA form, the CDR3 reads TGTGCCAGCAGGGGGACAGGGCTCGGGGATGAGCAGTTCTTC.

The V and J genes are TRBV9 and TRBJ1-3, with D possibly TRBD1 on 5 matching bases. This CDR3 has 17 amino acids. Trimming removed 4 bases from V and 4 bases from J, with 21 bases in between. In germline, CDR1 is SGDLS, CDR2 YYNGEE. CDR3 protein: CASSHPVEGARGNTIYF. As DNA, the CDR3 is TGTGCCAGCAGCCATCCTGTAGAAGGGGCTAGGGGAAACACCATATATTTT.